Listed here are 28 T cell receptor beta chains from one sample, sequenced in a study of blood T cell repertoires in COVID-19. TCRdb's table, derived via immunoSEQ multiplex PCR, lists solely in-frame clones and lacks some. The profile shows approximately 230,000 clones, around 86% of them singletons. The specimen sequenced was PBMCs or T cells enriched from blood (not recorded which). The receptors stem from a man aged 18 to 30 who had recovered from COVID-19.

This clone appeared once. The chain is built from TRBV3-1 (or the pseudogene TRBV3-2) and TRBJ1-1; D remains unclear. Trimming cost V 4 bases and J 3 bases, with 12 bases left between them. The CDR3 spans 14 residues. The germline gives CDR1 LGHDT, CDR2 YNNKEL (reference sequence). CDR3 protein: CASSPMAGYTEAFF. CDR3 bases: TGTGCCAGCAGCCCGATGGCGGGTTACACTGAAGCTTTCTTT.

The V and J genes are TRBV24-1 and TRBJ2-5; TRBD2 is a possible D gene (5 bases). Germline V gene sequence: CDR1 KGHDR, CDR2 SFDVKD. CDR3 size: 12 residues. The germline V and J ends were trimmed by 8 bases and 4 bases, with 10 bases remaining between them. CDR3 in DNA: TGTGCCACCACCCCAGGAGGAGAGACCCAGTACTTC. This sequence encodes CATTPGGETQYF.

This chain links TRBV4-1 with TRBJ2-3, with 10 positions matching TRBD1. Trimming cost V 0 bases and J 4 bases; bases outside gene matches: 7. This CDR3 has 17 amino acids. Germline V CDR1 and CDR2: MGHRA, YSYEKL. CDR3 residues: CASSQDQTGGFADTQYF. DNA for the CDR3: TGCGCCAGCAGCCAAGACCAGACAGGGGGCTTCGCAGATACGCAGTATTTT.

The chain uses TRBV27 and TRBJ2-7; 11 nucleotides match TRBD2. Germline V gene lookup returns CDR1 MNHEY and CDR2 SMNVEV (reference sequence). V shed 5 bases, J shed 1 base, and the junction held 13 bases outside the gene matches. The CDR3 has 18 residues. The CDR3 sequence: CASSPYSGGATFSYEQYF. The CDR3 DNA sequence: TGTGCCAGCAGTCCGTATAGCGGGGGGGCGACCTTTTCCTACGAGCAGTACTTC.

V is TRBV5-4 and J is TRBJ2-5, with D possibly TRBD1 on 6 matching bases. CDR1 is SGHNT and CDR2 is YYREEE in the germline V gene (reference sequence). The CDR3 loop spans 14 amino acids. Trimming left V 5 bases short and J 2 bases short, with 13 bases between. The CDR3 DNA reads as TGTGCCAGCAGAGGGGGACATCTGCAAGAGACCCAGTACTTC. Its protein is CASRGGHLQETQYF.

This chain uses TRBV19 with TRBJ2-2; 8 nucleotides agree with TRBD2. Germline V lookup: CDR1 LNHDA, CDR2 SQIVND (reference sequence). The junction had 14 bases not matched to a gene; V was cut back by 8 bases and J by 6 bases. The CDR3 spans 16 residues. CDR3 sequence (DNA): TGTGCCAGTCAACACCTAATAGCGGGATTACCCGGGGAGCTGTTTTTT. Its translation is CASQHLIAGLPGELFF. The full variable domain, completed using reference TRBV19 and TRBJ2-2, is DGGITQSPKYLFRKEGQNVTLSCEQNLNHDAMYWYRQDPGQGLRLIYYSQIVNDFQKGDIAEGYSVSREKKESFPLTVTSAQKNPTAFYLCASQHLIAGLPGELFFGEGSRLTVL.

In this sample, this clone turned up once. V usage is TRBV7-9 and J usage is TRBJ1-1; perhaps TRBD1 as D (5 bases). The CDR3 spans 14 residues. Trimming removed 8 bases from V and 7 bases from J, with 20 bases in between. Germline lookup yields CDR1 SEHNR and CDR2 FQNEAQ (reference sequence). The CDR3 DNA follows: TGTGCCAGCTCTCCGGCGGGGGGGGGAATTGAAGCTTTCTTT. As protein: CASSPAGGGIEAFF.

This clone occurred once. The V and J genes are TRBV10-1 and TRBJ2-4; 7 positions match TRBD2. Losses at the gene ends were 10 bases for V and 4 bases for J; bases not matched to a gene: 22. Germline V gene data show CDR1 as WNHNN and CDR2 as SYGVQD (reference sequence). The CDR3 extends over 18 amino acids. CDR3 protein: CATDHVGLAAARKNIQYF. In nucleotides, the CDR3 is TGCGCCACCGACCACGTTGGGCTAGCGGCCGCCCGTAAAAACATTCAGTACTTC.

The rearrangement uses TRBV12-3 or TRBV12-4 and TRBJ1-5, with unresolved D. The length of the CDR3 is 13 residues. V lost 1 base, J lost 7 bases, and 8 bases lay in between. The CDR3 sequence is CASSLGAIQPQHF. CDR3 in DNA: TGTGCCAGCAGTTTAGGGGCTATCCAGCCCCAGCATTTT.

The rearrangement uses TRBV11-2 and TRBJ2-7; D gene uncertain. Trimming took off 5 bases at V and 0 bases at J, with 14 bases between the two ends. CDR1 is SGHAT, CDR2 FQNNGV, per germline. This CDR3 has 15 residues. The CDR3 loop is CASSLNSLSSYEQYF. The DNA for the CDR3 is TGTGCCAGCAGCCTGAACAGCTTGAGCTCCTACGAGCAGTACTTC.

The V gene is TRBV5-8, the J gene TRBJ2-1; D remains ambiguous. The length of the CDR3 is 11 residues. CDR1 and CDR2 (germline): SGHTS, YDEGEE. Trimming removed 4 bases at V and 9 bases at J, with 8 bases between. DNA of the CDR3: TGTGCCAGCAGCATATCTCGTGAGCAGTTCTTC. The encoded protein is CASSISREQFF.

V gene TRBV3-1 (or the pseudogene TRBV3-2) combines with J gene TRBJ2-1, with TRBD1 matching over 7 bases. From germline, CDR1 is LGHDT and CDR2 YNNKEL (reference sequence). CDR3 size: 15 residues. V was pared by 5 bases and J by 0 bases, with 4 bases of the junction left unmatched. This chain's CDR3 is CASSWGQLSYNEQFF. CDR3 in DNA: TGTGCCAGCAGCTGGGGACAGCTCTCCTACAATGAGCAGTTCTTC.

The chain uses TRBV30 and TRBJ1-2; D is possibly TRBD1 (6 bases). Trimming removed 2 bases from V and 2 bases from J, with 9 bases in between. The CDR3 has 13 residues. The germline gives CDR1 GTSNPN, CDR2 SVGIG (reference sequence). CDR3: CAWSPGQNYGYTF. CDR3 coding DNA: TGTGCCTGGAGTCCCGGACAGAACTATGGCTACACCTTC.

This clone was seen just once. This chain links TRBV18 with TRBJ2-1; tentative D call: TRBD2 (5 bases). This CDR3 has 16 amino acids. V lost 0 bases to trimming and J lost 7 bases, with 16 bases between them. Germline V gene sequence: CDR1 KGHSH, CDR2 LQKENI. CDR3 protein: CASSPPAGLSTNEQFF. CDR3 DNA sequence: TGTGCCAGCTCACCACCCGCAGGACTCAGTACGAATGAGCAGTTCTTC.

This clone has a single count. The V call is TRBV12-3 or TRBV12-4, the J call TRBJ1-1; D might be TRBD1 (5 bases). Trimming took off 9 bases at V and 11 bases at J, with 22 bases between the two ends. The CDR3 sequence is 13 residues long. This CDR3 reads CASSMDKALRAFF. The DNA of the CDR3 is TGTGCCAGTAGTATGGACAAGGCGCTTCGGGCTTTCTTT.

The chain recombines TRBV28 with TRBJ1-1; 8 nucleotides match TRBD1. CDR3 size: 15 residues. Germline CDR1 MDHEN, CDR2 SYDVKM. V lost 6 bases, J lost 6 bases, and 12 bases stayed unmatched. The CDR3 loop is CASSPTGTGWSEAFF. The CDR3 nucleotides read TGTGCCAGCAGCCCCACCGGGACAGGATGGTCTGAAGCTTTCTTT. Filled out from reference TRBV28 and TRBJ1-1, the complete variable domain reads DVKVTQSSRYLVKRTGEKVFLECVQDMDHENMFWYRQDPGLGLRLIYFSYDVKMKEKGDIPEGYSVSREKKERFSLILESASTNQTSMYLCASSPTGTGWSEAFFGQGTRLTVV.

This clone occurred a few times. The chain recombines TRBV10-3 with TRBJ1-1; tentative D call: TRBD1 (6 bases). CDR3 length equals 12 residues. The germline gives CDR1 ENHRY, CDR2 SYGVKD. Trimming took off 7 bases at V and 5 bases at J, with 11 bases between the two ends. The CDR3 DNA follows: TGTGCCATCAAGGGGGTGCTTACTGAAGCTTTCTTT. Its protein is CAIKGVLTEAFF.

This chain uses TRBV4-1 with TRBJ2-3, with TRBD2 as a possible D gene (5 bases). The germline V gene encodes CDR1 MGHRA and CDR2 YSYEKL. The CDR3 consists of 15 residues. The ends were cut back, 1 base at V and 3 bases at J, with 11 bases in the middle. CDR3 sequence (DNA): TGCGCCAGCAGCCAAGGACTATTTGGAACAGATACGCAGTATTTT. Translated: CASSQGLFGTDTQYF.

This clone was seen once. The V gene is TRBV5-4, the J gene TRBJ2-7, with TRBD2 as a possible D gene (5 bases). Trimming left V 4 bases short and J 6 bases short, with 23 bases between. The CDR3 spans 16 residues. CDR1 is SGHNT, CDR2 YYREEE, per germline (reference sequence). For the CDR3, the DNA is TGTGCCAGCAGCAAAGCCCTTGGAGGACTGAAGGGCGAGCAGTACTTC. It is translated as CASSKALGGLKGEQYF.

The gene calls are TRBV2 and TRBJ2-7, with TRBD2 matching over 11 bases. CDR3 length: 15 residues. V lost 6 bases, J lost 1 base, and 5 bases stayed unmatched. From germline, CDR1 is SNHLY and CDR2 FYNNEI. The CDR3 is CASRRLAGLSYEQYF. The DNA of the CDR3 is TGTGCCAGCAGACGACTAGCGGGATTATCCTACGAGCAGTACTTC. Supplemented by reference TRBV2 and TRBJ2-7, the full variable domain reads EPEVTQTPSHQVTQMGQEVILRCVPISNHLYFYWYRQILGQKVEFLVSFYNNEISEKSEIFDDQFSVERPDGSNFTLKIRSTKLEDSAMYFCASRRLAGLSYEQYFGPGTRLTVT.

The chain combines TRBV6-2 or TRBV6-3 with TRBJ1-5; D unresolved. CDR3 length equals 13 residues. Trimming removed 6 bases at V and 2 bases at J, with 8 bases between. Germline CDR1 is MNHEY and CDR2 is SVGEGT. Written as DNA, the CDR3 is TGTGCCAGCAGCAAGACTGGCAATCAGCCCCAGCATTTT. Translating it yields CASSKTGNQPQHF.

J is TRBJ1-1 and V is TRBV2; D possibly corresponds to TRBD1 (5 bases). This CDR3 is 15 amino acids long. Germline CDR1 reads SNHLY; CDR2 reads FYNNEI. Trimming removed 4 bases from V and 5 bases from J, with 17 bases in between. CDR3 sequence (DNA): TGTGCCAGCAGTGTATCCCCCGGGGGGATGACTGAAGCTTTCTTT. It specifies CASSVSPGGMTEAFF.

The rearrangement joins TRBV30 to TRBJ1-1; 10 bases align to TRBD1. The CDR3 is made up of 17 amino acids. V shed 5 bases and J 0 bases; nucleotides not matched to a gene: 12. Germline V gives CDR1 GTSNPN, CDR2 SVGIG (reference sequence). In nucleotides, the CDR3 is TGTGCCTGGGATGACAGGGGGCTGCTTCTCATGAACACTGAAGCTTTCTTT. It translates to CAWDDRGLLLMNTEAFF.

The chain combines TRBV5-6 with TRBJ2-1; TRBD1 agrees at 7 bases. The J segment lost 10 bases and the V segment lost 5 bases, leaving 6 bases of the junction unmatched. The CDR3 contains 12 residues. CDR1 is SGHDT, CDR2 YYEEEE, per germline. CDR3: CASRERQGEQFF. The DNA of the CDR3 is TGTGCCAGCAGGGAGCGACAGGGAGAGCAGTTCTTC.

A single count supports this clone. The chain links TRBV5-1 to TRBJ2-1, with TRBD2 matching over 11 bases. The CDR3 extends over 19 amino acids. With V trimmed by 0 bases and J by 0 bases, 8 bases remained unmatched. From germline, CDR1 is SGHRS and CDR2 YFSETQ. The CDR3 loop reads CASSLANPGLAASYNEQFF. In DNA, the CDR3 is TGCGCCAGCAGCTTGGCCAACCCGGGACTAGCGGCCTCCTACAATGAGCAGTTCTTC. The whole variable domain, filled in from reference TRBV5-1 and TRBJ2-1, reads KAGVTQTPRYLIKTRGQQVTLSCSPISGHRSVSWYQQTPGQGLQFLFEYFSETQRNKGNFPGRFSGRQFSNSRSEMNVSTLELGDSALYLCASSLANPGLAASYNEQFFGPGTRLTVL.

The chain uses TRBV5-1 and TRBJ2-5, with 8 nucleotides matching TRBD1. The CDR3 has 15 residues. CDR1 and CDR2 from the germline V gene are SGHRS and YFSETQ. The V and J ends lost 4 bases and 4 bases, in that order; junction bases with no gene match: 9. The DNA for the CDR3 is TGCGCCAGCAGCCATCCGGACAGGGTGGGAGAGACCCAGTACTTC. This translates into CASSHPDRVGETQYF.

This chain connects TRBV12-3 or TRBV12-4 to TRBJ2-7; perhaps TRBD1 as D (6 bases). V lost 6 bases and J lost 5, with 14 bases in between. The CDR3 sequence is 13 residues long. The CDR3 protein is CASRTLQGDEQYF. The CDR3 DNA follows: TGTGCCAGCAGGACGTTACAGGGAGACGAGCAGTACTTC.

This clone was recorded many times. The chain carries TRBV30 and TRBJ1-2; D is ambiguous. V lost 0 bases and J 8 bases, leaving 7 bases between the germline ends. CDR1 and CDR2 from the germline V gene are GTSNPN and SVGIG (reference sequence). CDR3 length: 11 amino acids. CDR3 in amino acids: CAWSVVGGYTF. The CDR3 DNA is TGTGCCTGGAGTGTAGTGGGCGGCTACACCTTC.